The present entry profiles one TCR beta chain with its context. This clone was observed a few times. No antigen is known for it. It has no much larger one-base neighbor in the sample; base qualities were not kept. The record originates from a study of cytomegalovirus exposure and HLA in healthy donors (dated by TCRdb to 2016 to 2017). Concerning the study at large: An earlier analysis of several hundred of the donors reported 276 Gb of sequence data and 117 million unique TCR beta sequences obtained from around 180 million T cells. An early release covering some 640 HLA-typed donors comprised 300 to 350 gigabases of sequencing data and about 90 million unique TCR sequences. The genetic ancestry cluster associated with self-reported Caucasian donors included 81% of the approximately 400 genotyped donors. The study was designed to test whether signatures of past pathogen exposure could be identified by cataloging public T cell receptors. The T cell repertoires of several hundred subjects were profiled by immunosequencing and related to cytomegalovirus serostatus. In addition to the first cohort of several hundred subjects, a separate validation cohort of approximately 110 different subjects was used. High-throughput TCR immunosequencing, statistical association of individual TCRs with disease status, and machine learning were combined to predict cytomegalovirus infection status. A later analysis re-examined previously published TCR beta repertoires from roughly 650 donors and added high-resolution HLA genotyping to investigate patterns of TCR occurrence. In the later analysis, no new phenotypic data were used to find candidate immune exposures; instead, reliance was placed on TCR beta sequences and their occurrence across donors. To decide whether each TCR beta V gene segment behaved as functional or pseudogenic, an earlier analysis of some 540 of the donors relied on high-throughput TCR beta sequencing. Donor age, sex, ethnicity and CMV serostatus were compiled alongside the repertoire data. Genome-wide SNP genotypes for about 55% of the roughly 670 donors were used in a later genetic analysis, which treated that subset as a discovery cohort. All discovery cohort repertoires had been generated on a single sequencing platform. HLA typing covered class I and class II loci at four-digit resolution. The number of typed donors differed by locus: roughly 620-630 for A, B, C, DRB1 and DQB1; approximately 520 for DQA1; 606 for DPA1; and around 470 for DPB1. Four to six DR-DQ haplotypes were handled as single units for association and clustering, since linkage in the cohort was strong. Across around 400 genotyped donors of the cohort, an average of 235,054 unique TCR beta nucleotide sequences per donor were sequenced, and 15% to 20% of those sequences were non-productive.

The cohort was made up of approximately 670 healthy bone marrow donors. Cohort members were all nominally healthy when sampled, although unrecorded immune exposures were likely present. The donor was CMV seronegative and was included in the group of about 400 seronegative cohort members. A peripheral blood sample was collected from each donor, and TCR beta sequencing was performed on peripheral blood mononuclear cells. The Qiagen DNeasy Blood Extraction Kit was used to extract genomic DNA from the blood cell samples. Library creation used the immunoSEQ multiplex PCR assay. A mixture of 60 forward primers for TCR Vbeta segments and 13 reverse primers for TCR Jbeta segments was used in the multiplex PCR. Amplification of the CDR3 region of rearranged TCR beta genes was performed with a multiplex PCR assay on genomic DNA. On the Illumina HiSeq System, the amplified TCR beta libraries were sequenced as 87-base-pair reads. In the source study's methods: In a later analysis, roughly 80 million unique TCR beta chains were counted across the roughly 670 repertoires, and some 10 million of these chains were shared by at least two donors. Raw reads were error-corrected and collapsed into unique sequences with a nearest-neighbor algorithm that merged closely related sequences to remove PCR and sequencing errors. CDR3 sequences were aligned to IMGT reference sequences to assign V, D and J gene segments. For a sequence to be retained, at least a six-nucleotide match to both a V gene segment and a J gene segment was required. A rearrangement was called productive if the CDR3 had no stop codons and remained in frame with V and J, and every other rearrangement was called non-productive. CDR3 was defined by IMGT convention, running from the second conserved V-encoded cysteine to the conserved J-encoded phenylalanine. In an earlier analysis of 500 to 650 of the donors, sequences lacking an unambiguous match to a single V gene segment were excluded. In an earlier analysis of approximately 500 of the donors, a V segment was called functional when productive rearrangements were above 56.7%, and segregating when the standard deviation between donors exceeded 5%. A statistical classification framework was built to diagnose cytomegalovirus status from the catalog of TCR beta chain sequences. In a later analysis, V and J genes were assigned by comparing TCR nucleotide sequences against IMGT/GENE-DB human TR gene sequences. The TCRdist pipeline was used in a later analysis to assign CDR3 sequences and most-parsimonious VDJ recombination scenarios. A later analysis defined each TCR beta chain by its CDR3 amino acid sequence plus V-gene family, and excluded reads lacking a unique V-gene family. As a way to deal with suspected cross-contamination and a sequencing artifact, a later analysis dropped roughly 620 nucleotide sequences that were highly shared and had low generation probability. A later analysis calculated a clonal expansion index for each public chain from normalized within-repertoire ranks of inferred template counts. In a later analysis, generation probabilities were computed with a VDJ recombination model fitted to out-of-frame rearrangements, and the resulting probabilities were checked against IGoR. In a later analysis, TCR-TCR, TCR-HLA and TCR-CMV co-occurrence was scored with hypergeometric tests, and a repertoire-size bias correction was applied to TCR pairs. False discovery rates were estimated in a later analysis by permuting HLA or CMV assignments 20 times. In a later analysis, co-occurring TCRs were grouped using DBSCAN, with TCRdist sequence similarity added in when clustering inside HLA-allele-positive subsets. Co-occurrence clustering excluded repertoires with fewer than 30,000 or more than 120,000 public chains, plus five with anomalous nucleotide sharing. TCRdb stores this immuneACCESS table with in-frame sequences only. Part of the clones is absent; in the studies checked, under half of the shortfall reflects unresolved V genes, and no reason is known for the rest. The DNA gave D and trimming, while V, J and clone size come from that table. The sample records about 43,000 clones, roughly 51% of which are singletons. The top ten constitute roughly 5.5% of the sample.

From a lookup of the germline V gene, CDR1 and CDR2 are SNHLY and FYNNEI. Trimming costs V 10 bases and J 3 bases, and their ends lie 9 bases apart. The CDR3 spans 11 residues, from the cysteine through the phenylalanine. Just CDR3 DNA is preserved here, 33 bases in frame from base 1. Beyond this particular receptor, the publication reports: A later genetic analysis associated a missense DCLRE1C variant with V-gene and J-gene trimming of TCR beta chains, and an independent cohort replicated the association. Compared with the 666-donor mean, donors in an Asian-associated ancestry cluster had fewer N-insertions in productive TCRs, according to a later genetic analysis. An earlier analysis of some 590 of the donors showed that most TCR beta V segments appeared in productive rearrangements either about 90% or about 30% of the time, which broadly matched IMGT annotations. Because HLA typing was unavailable for some donors at each locus, only the typed subset was used in association tests. Correlated functional status among segregating V segments might be attributable to linkage disequilibrium, but an unknown experimental factor could not be ruled out. The sequencing pipeline was judged likely to have produced a cluster of highly shared sequence variants as a technical artifact. When HLA alleles, especially DR and DQ, strongly co-occurred, TCR associations were difficult to assign to individual alleles. Across donors, most TCR sequences were observed very rarely, whereas some public TCRs were present in many individuals. The 87-base-pair reads could not distinguish some IMGT-functional V segments, including TRBV6-2 and TRBV6-3, so those segments were excluded. Three of the identified cytomegalovirus-associated TCR beta chains were confirmed in vitro to be specific for cytomegalovirus antigens. In the study, about 150 TCR beta chains were listed as associated with cytomegalovirus. In a later analysis, several top co-occurrence clusters were reported to appear linked to parvovirus B19, influenza, CMV and Epstein-Barr virus. For the cohort, immune exposure information was limited to CMV serostatus. In this cohort, only TCR beta chains were sequenced, and detectable features were limited by the absence of alpha or paired-chain data. Presence/absence analyses assumed roughly uniform sequencing depth across donors, an assumption that may not hold. It was suggested by the authors that the approach could potentially be generalized to other disease states and immunological phenotypes. In a later analysis, TCR association rates were found to vary across HLA loci, with the most associated TCRs seen for DRB1 alleles and the fewest for HLA-C alleles. Specific HLA alleles were associated with 15,000 to 20,000 TCR beta sequences at a false discovery rate of 0.05 in a later analysis. Cytomegalovirus status was reported to be diagnosed by the classifier with high specificity and sensitivity in both the original and validation cohorts. A further reported finding was that TCR beta sequences accurately predicted the HLA-A and HLA-B alleles for most subjects in the first cohort. In a later analysis, HLA-associated TCR beta chains showed more clonal expansion and lower generation probabilities than non-associated chains that were equally common. Most CMV-associated TCR beta chains appeared to be HLA-restricted in a later analysis, and the HLA associations seemed to be driven largely by CMV exposure. Because counts were too low, around 17 rarely observed V segments, including chromosome 9 orphons, were left out of the earlier analysis of a few hundred of the donors.

The receptor chain draws on TRBV2 and TRBJ2-5, and the D gene may be TRBD2, 5 bases matching. This clonotype was obtained from a man in his sixties in good health and CMV-seronegative. The sample was PBMCs. The CDR3: CATRTEETQYF. The base sequence is TGTGCCACCCGGACTGAAGAGACCCAGTACTTC.